Sequencing of this T cell receptor beta chain was carried out in a study of blood T cell repertoires in COVID-19. Study as a whole: PBMCs, B-cell-depleted T cells, or T cells were the source of the cDNA or gDNA that made up the material.

Produced via immunoSEQ multiplex PCR; TCRdb's table is partial and in-frame only. The sample lists around 260,000 clones, 70% to 90% occurring once. Germline CDR1 is MDHEN and CDR2 is SYDVKM. Trimming took off 8 bases at V and 4 bases at J, with 11 bases between the two ends. This CDR3 region has 12 residues. The study drew participants aged 18 to 89 years from fewer than 30 US areas. The clonotype was recovered from a woman in her twenties or thirties who had recovered from COVID-19. Material for sequencing was PBMCs or T cells enriched from blood (not recorded which). The chain is built from TRBV28 and TRBJ2-5, with D possibly TRBD2 on 6 matching bases. CDR3 coding DNA: TGTGCCAGCGGGAGCGGGTCAGAGACCCAGTACTTC. The encoded protein is CASGSGSETQYF. Variable domain in full (rest from reference TRBV28 and TRBJ2-5): DVKVTQSSRYLVKRTGEKVFLECVQDMDHENMFWYRQDPGLGLRLIYFSYDVKMKEKGDIPEGYSVSREKKERFSLILESASTNQTSMYLCASGSGSETQYFGPGTRLLVL.